This T cell receptor beta chain was identified in a study of T cells after yellow fever vaccination (dated by TCRdb to the late 2010s). Describing the broader study: The SMART-Seq v4 Ultra Low Input RNA kit was used to prepare libraries from fractions with low cell numbers. To follow T-cell clones before and after primary and booster YFV17D yellow fever vaccination, bulk TCR alpha and beta repertoires were sequenced over time. Two healthy male donors made up the cohort, one aged 18 to 29 years and the other aged 30 to 40 years. Blood was collected at multiple timepoints before and after primary and secondary immunization, and bulk PBMC replicates and cell subsets were isolated.

This sample was sequenced with an Illumina NovaSeq 6000. TCR cDNA was synthesized by 5'RACE template switching, which introduced a universal primer site and unique molecular identifiers. cDNA synthesis was primed from both the TCR alpha and TCR beta constant segments. Libraries were amplified in two PCR steps, with sample barcodes and sequencing adapters added in the second step. Libraries were sequenced on Illumina HiSeq 2500 (2x100 bp) or NovaSeq (2x150 bp). On the authors' methods: MIGEC handled demultiplexing of reads and collapsing into UMI consensus sequences, while MiXCR performed V(D)J alignment. Clonotypes responding to the vaccine were identified with edgeR on replicate PBMC samples, with the criteria of FDR below 0.01 and a log2 fold change above 5 up to day 15. Each bulk clonotype received a CD4 or CD8 identity based on whether the sequenced CD4 or CD8 repertoire contained that clonotype at higher abundance. TCRdb reanalyzed the raw reads on its own, using fastp at Q25 for trimming and MiXCR for clone calling, and kept in-frame beta chains. Every distinct CDR3 protein forms one entry, paired with its most common genes and DNA. TCRdb's processing, not the authors' own work, is the source of the V and J calls. This sample holds about 220,000 distinct CDR3 sequences; around 3.1% were observed only once. Jointly, the top ten make up under 3.5% of the sample.

Unmatched junction bases come to 7, with V trimmed by 6 bases and J by 0 bases. The germline V gene encodes CDR1 SGHTA and CDR2 FQGTGA. Inclusive of the bounding cysteine and phenylalanine, the CDR3 is 15 residues long. The DNA shown is the 45-base CDR3, in frame from base 1. Study-wide findings and limitations: After the booster, most clones that had expanded after primary vaccination were detected again (around 97% of CD4 and more than 80% of CD8), suggesting broad maintenance of memory. Because only a couple of donors were included in the study, the extent to which the findings can be generalized is limited. The secondary T-cell response was found to be weaker but faster than the primary response, with a peak reached on day 5 rather than on day 15. FACS-sorted repertoires could contain abundant contaminating clonotypes from the bulk population, so computational filtering was required. A small fraction of clonotypes showed up in both the CD4 and CD8 compartments, probably as a result of convergent recombination.

In its sample, this clonotype was seen many times. Its antigen is still unknown. Base-call qualities are not available, and no considerably larger clone is one nucleotide away. The sample's treatment or condition label, in plain terms: live attenuated yellow fever vaccine strain. PBMCs were isolated from peripheral blood using a standard Ficoll-Paque protocol. Dynabeads CD4 and CD8 positive selection kits were used to isolate the CD4 and CD8 T-cell fractions. TriZol was used to extract RNA from bulk PBMCs, from CD4 and CD8 fractions, and from dextramer-positive and dextramer-negative fractions. Here the chain combines TRBV7-3 and TRBJ1-1, with 7 junctional bases fitting TRBD1. Sequences were derived from CD4+ T cells sorted from PBMCs, sampled 10 days after the yellow fever booster vaccination. This receptor was taken from a man younger than 35 who received the YFV17D yellow fever vaccine. The nucleotide sequence reads TGTGCCAGCAGGTATACAGGGGAAATGAACACTGAAGCTTTCTTT. This translates into CASRYTGEMNTEAFF.